This T cell receptor (beta chain) was recorded in a study of long-term antiretroviral therapy in people with HIV. Run at survey level, the immunoSEQ assay was version v3.0. The table came from immunoSEQ multiplex PCR; TCRdb's copy has only in-frame clones and leaves some out. The top ten clones hold 10% to 15% of a sample with around 21,000 clones, about 86% of them seen once. The CDR3 covers 16 residues. Trimming shortened V by 3 bases and J by 10 bases, and 23 bases separated the two germline ends. Looked up from germline, CDR1 is SGDLS and CDR2 is YYNGEE. For this clone: The antigen is unknown.

Overall study findings and caveats: Whichever time point was examined, clones expanded before ART dominated the repertoire.

J is TRBJ2-1 and V is TRBV9; D is uncertain. This TCR was sampled from a man aged 35-49 years with HIV. Sequences were derived from unsorted PBMCs, sampled 0.1 years before starting antiretroviral therapy. This chain's CDR3 is CASSGSDGVQPWEQFF. CDR3 nucleotide sequence: TGTGCCAGCAGCGGGTCGGACGGTGTTCAACCCTGGGAGCAGTTCTTC.